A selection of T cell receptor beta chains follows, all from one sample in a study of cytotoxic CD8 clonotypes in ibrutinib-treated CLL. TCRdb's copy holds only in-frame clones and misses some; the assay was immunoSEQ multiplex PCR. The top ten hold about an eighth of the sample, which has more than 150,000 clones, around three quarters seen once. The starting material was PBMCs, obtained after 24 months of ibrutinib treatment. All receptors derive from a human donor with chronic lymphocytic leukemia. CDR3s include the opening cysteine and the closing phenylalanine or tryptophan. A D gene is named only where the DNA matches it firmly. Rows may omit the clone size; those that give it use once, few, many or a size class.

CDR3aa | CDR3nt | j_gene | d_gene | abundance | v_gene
CASSPNPDRVPEKLFF | TGTGCCAGCAGCCCAAACCCGGACAGGGTCCCTGAAAAACTGTTTTTT | TRBJ1-4 | TRBD1 | once | TRBV5-6
CASGSRDRGLDEKLFF | TGTGCCAGCGGGTCCCGGGACAGGGGCCTAGATGAAAAACTGTTTTTT | TRBJ1-4 | TRBD1 | . | TRBV2
CASSPWEGVEQYF | TGTGCCAGCTCACCATGGGAAGGGGTAGAGCAGTACTTC | TRBJ2-7 | . | few | TRBV18
CATGVENEKLFF | TGTGCCACGGGAGTTGAGAATGAAAAACTGTTTTTT | TRBJ1-4 | . | . | TRBV2
CASSLLPRQGGNEQFF | TGTGCCAGCAGCCTATTGCCGAGACAGGGCGGGAATGAGCAGTTCTTC | TRBJ2-1 | TRBD1 | . | TRBV5-6
CASSQDRGPTAPVGYTF | TGTGCCAGCAGCCAAGACCGGGGGCCAACTGCGCCGGTCGGCTACACCTTC | TRBJ1-2 | . | . | TRBV4-2
CASSRTGTGDNEQYF | TGTGCCAGCAGCCGCACTGGGACAGGGGACAACGAGCAGTACTTC | TRBJ2-7 | TRBD1 | . | TRBV4-2
CASSISGSGFWEQYF | TGTGCCAGCAGCATTAGCGGGAGTGGTTTTTGGGAGCAGTACTTC | TRBJ2-7 | TRBD2 | . | TRBV11-2
CASSKGPGNTEAFF | TGTGCCAGCAGCAAGGGACCGGGGAACACTGAAGCTTTCTTT | TRBJ1-1 | . | . | TRBV7-9
CASSYSKTTYEQYF | TGTGCCAGCAGTTACTCGAAGACTACCTACGAGCAGTACTTC | TRBJ2-7 | . | . | TRBV6-5
CASSDQDRGGYTF | TGCGCCAGCAGTGATCAGGATCGCGGAGGCTACACCTTC | TRBJ1-2 | . | . | TRBV10-2
CASSRKLATAYEQYF | TGTGCCAGCAGTCGGAAACTAGCGACAGCCTACGAGCAGTACTTC | TRBJ2-7 | TRBD2 | . | TRBV28
CASSPSLSGGTYNEQFF | TGTGCCAGCAGCCCTAGCCTATCGGGAGGGACCTACAATGAGCAGTTCTTC | TRBJ2-1 | TRBD2 | . | TRBV11-2
CASSARDRQAYEQYF | TGTGCCAGCAGTGCCCGGGACAGACAAGCCTACGAGCAGTACTTC | TRBJ2-7 | TRBD1 | few | TRBV6-1
CASSQEFGGATDTQYF | TGCGCCAGCAGCCAAGAATTCGGGGGAGCCACAGATACGCAGTATTTT | TRBJ2-3 | . | . | TRBV4-3
CASSTRGPSEKLFF | TGTGCCAGCAGTACCAGGGGGCCTAGTGAAAAACTGTTTTTT | TRBJ1-4 | TRBD1 | few | TRBV6-5
CASSLMGASYEQYF | TGCGCCAGCAGCTTGATGGGGGCCTCCTACGAGCAGTACTTC | TRBJ2-7 | . | . | TRBV5-1
CASSLRPSSGNTIYF | TGTGCCAGCAGTTTGAGGCCGAGCTCTGGAAACACCATATATTTT | TRBJ1-3 | . | . | TRBV28
CASSLAQGGNTGELFF | TGCGCCAGCAGCTTGGCGCAGGGGGGAAACACCGGGGAGCTGTTTTTT | TRBJ2-2 | . | . | TRBV5-1
CASGPPGQVQETQYF | TGTGCTAGTGGTCCTCCCGGACAGGTCCAAGAGACCCAGTACTTC | TRBJ2-5 | TRBD1 | . | TRBV12-5
CASKAPGSLNTEAFF | TGTGCCAGCAAAGCACCCGGGAGCTTGAACACTGAAGCTTTCTTT | TRBJ1-1 | . | . | TRBV5-4
CASRLSVAGVYEQYF | TGTGCCAGCAGGTTATCAGTAGCGGGAGTATACGAGCAGTACTTC | TRBJ2-7 | TRBD2 | . | TRBV28
CASSSYQGGDWPQHF | TGTGCCAGCAGTTCTTATCAGGGGGGCGATTGGCCCCAGCATTTT | TRBJ1-5 | TRBD1 | . | TRBV27
CASSSVVGQGVSGYTF | TGCGCCAGCAGCTCGGTGGTCGGACAGGGGGTATCTGGCTACACCTTC | TRBJ1-2 | TRBD1 | . | TRBV5-1
CASSYTGTDTQYF | TGTGCCAGCAGTTATACGGGCACAGATACGCAGTATTTT | TRBJ2-3 | . | once | TRBV6-5
CASSSGQTYEQYF | TGTGCCAGCAGCTCGGGACAAACCTACGAGCAGTACTTC | TRBJ2-7 | . | . | TRBV7-2
CASSRGTVSYEQYF | TGTGCCAGCAGCAGAGGGACAGTATCCTACGAGCAGTACTTC | TRBJ2-7 | TRBD1 | . | TRBV11-2
CASSRQDPYEQYF | TGTGCCAGCTCACGGCAGGATCCCTACGAGCAGTACTTC | TRBJ2-7 | . | few | TRBV18
CASSLEGSGSGYTDTQYF | TGCGCCAGCAGCTTGGAGGGTAGCGGGAGCGGTTACACAGATACGCAGTATTTT | TRBJ2-3 | TRBD2 | . | TRBV5-1
CASSAGLAGVRDTQYF | TGTGCCAGCTCAGCCGGACTAGCGGGAGTTAGAGATACGCAGTATTTT | TRBJ2-3 | TRBD2 | . | TRBV18
CSVVRTGSNQETQYF | TGCAGCGTTGTCAGGACAGGGTCCAACCAAGAGACCCAGTACTTC | TRBJ2-5 | TRBD1 | few | TRBV29-1
CASSIQREPFRSYNEQFF | TGTGCCAGTAGTATACAGCGGGAGCCCTTCCGCTCCTACAATGAGCAGTTCTTC | TRBJ2-1 | TRBD2 | . | TRBV19
CASSVSGAGTEAFF | TGTGCCAGCAGCGTTAGTGGGGCGGGGACTGAAGCTTTCTTT | TRBJ1-1 | . | . | TRBV9
CSVEEGQGVPYEQYF | TGCAGCGTTGAAGAGGGACAGGGGGTCCCCTACGAGCAGTACTTC | TRBJ2-7 | TRBD1 | . | TRBV29-1
CASSRHTGDSNQPQHF | TGCGCCAGCAGCAGACATACAGGGGACAGCAATCAGCCCCAGCATTTT | TRBJ1-5 | TRBD1 | . | TRBV5-1
CASSAHRVLSYEQYF | TGTGCCAGCAGCGCCCACAGGGTACTATCCTACGAGCAGTACTTC | TRBJ2-7 | . | few | TRBV5-8
CASSEGYEQYF | TGTGCCAGCAGTGAGGGGTACGAGCAGTACTTC | TRBJ2-7 | . | few | TRBV25-1
CASSLRDRGPDTQYF | TGTGCCAGCAGCCTCCGGGACAGGGGACCAGATACGCAGTATTTT | TRBJ2-3 | TRBD1 | . | TRBV7-2
CASSTKVFGSSYNEQFF | TGTGCCAGCAGCACCAAAGTTTTCGGGAGCTCCTACAATGAGCAGTTCTTC | TRBJ2-1 | . | . | TRBV9
CASSSTKYEQYF | TGTGCCAGCAGTTCCACTAAATACGAGCAGTACTTC | TRBJ2-7 | . | . | TRBV27
CASSAGLRNTEAFF | TGTGCCAGCAGTGCCGGACTTAGGAACACTGAAGCTTTCTTT | TRBJ1-1 | . | . | TRBV6-6
CASSETGEKLFF | TGCGCCAGCAGCGAAACAGGGGAAAAACTGTTTTTT | TRBJ1-4 | . | . | TRBV4-1